This T cell receptor beta chain emerged from a study of cytomegalovirus exposure and HLA in healthy donors. This CDR3 contains 13 residues. Germline lookup yields CDR1 SEHNR and CDR2 FQNEAQ (reference sequence). Trimming pared 1 base from V and 6 bases from J, leaving 8 bases between. The PCR was carried out with 60 Vbeta primers and 13 Jbeta primers. The table came from immunoSEQ multiplex PCR; TCRdb's copy has only in-frame clones and leaves some out. The sample has some 140,000 clones, about 80% seen once. The TCR comes from a male donor in good health and CMV-seropositive. V is TRBV7-9 and J is TRBJ2-3; no reliable D call. Sequenced material: PBMCs. As DNA, the CDR3 is TGTGCCAGCAGCTTAGTGTTTCCGGATACGCAGTATTTT. Amino acid sequence: CASSLVFPDTQYF.